The sequence of this T cell receptor (beta chain) was determined in a study of OX40 agonist ivuxolimab in advanced cancers. On the study more broadly: With ivuxolimab, an agonistic anti-OX40 (CD134) antibody, patients were treated.

As concerns this clone: A read error may account for a junction end that differs from germline.

Profiling relied on immunoSEQ multiplex PCR, and the TCRdb table lists in-frame clones only, not all of them. The data show more than 10,000 clones, more than 80% seen once. Germline V lookup: CDR1 MGHRA, CDR2 YSYEKL. The CDR3 covers 17 residues. The gene calls are TRBV4-1 and TRBJ1-2; TRBD1 agrees at 12 bases. This TCR derives from an adult with an advanced solid tumor such as melanoma, head and neck, liver or kidney cancer. Sequenced here: CD4+ or CD8+ T cells sorted from blood, sampled in a trial of the OX40 agonist ivuxolimab. In DNA form, the CDR3 reads TGCGCCAGCAGCCAAGGTTTCTTCGGGACAGGGGGCTCCCCGGTCCCCTTC. The encoded protein is CASSQGFFGTGGSPVPF.